This T cell receptor beta chain originates from a study of human T cells and chemical hapten exposure. Whole-study results and caveats: The study found that DPC sensitization did not change TCRs above 1 in 1000 frequency. As patch test score rose, PT1 expanded TCR counts tended to rise as well. The presence of alopecia in the donors means their immune response may differ from healthy people's.

This clonotype came up many times. Its antigen is as yet unknown. Time point specified: patch test 1, 2 weeks after DPC sensitization. The treatment is: therapeutic diphenylcyclopropenone sensitization with weekly scalp DPC. As the library was built, unique molecular identifiers were attached to individual cDNA molecules. TCRdb itself ran the RACE reads through MiXCR, one entry per CDR3 protein. The sample includes about 380,000 distinct CDR3 sequences, more than 4.5% of them seen just once. CDR1 is MGHRA and CDR2 is YSYEKL in the germline V gene. The length of the CDR3 is 15 residues. V was clipped by 0 bases and J by 0 bases, with 8 bases between them.

The source is a woman between 45 and 65 years old with alopecia areata. Some clones in this sample may be carry-over from other donors' samples. V usage is TRBV4-1 and J usage is TRBJ2-5; D might be TRBD1 (6 bases). The starting material was whole blood, obtained in connection with sensitization to the hapten diphenylcyclopropenone (DPC). The CDR3 nucleotides read TGCGCCAGCAGCCAAGATAGGGGGAACCAAGAGACCCAGTACTTC. The encoded protein is CASSQDRGNQETQYF.